Listed here are 14 T cell receptor beta chains from one sample, sequenced in a study of human T cells and chemical hapten exposure. Total RNA was extracted from unfractionated whole blood. TCRdb re-analysed the 5' RACE reads in MiXCR, keeping a single row per CDR3 protein. The sample includes around 80,000 distinct CDR3 sequences, less than 20% seen only once; the top ten take approximately 6.3%. The receptors shown here come from a female donor in good health.

This clonotype was detected a few times. This sequence joins TRBV6-6 and TRBJ2-7, with TRBD1 as a possible D gene (5 bases). Germline V gives CDR1 MNHNY, CDR2 SVGAGI (reference sequence). V lost 10 bases to trimming and J lost 2 bases, with 12 bases between them. The CDR3 extends over 12 amino acids. The CDR3 is CATQTVTYEQYF. The DNA for the CDR3 is TGTGCCACCCAGACAGTGACCTACGAGCAGTACTTC.

In this sample, this clonotype turned up a few times. The chain combines TRBV5-1 with TRBJ2-6; 7 positions agree with TRBD1. J gave up 2 bases and V 1 base, and 9 bases lay outside the gene matches. Germline assignment: CDR1 SGHRS and CDR2 YFSETQ. There are 18 residues in the CDR3. CDR3 amino acids: CASSLRGPQGAGANVLTF. DNA of the CDR3: TGCGCCAGCAGCTTGAGGGGACCCCAGGGGGCTGGGGCCAACGTCCTGACTTTC.

This clonotype showed up just a few times. The rearrangement joins TRBV28 to TRBJ2-7; TRBD2 agrees at 7 bases. Germline V lookup: CDR1 MDHEN, CDR2 SYDVKM. Trimming removed 7 bases from V and 1 base from J; junction bases left unmatched: 10. The CDR3 extends over 15 amino acids. The CDR3 sequence: CASTPSPGGSYEQYF. CDR3 DNA sequence: TGTGCCAGCACTCCTTCCCCGGGAGGATCCTACGAGCAGTACTTC.

This clonotype has a handful of counts. The chain recombines TRBV7-2 with TRBJ1-1; D not certain. The CDR3 has 14 residues. Trimming took off 5 bases at V and 4 bases at J, with 14 bases between the two ends. Germline V gene data show CDR1 as SGHTA and CDR2 as FQGNSA. The CDR3 bases are TGTGCCAGCAGCGCTGGAGGAACTATCACTGAAGCTTTCTTT. It encodes CASSAGGTITEAFF.

The CDR3 protein is CSASDSHSYNEQFF. CDR3 nucleotide sequence: TGCAGTGCTAGTGACAGTCATAGCTACAATGAGCAGTTCTTC. The chain recombines TRBV20-1 with TRBJ2-1, with D possibly being TRBD1 (5 bases). The CDR3 has 14 amino acids. The ends were cut back, 3 bases at V and 3 bases at J, with 12 bases in the middle. Germline V gene lookup returns CDR1 DFQATT and CDR2 SNEGSKA (reference sequence).

The chain recombines TRBV6-5 with TRBJ1-4, with 8 bases aligning to TRBD1. The length of the CDR3 is 14 residues. Germline V lookup: CDR1 MNHEY, CDR2 SVGAGI. The junction had 7 bases not matched to a gene; V was cut back by 5 bases and J by 8 bases. CDR3 sequence: CASSRTGMGEKLFF. CDR3 DNA sequence: TGTGCCAGCAGTCGGACAGGGATGGGGGAAAAACTGTTTTTT.

The chain uses TRBV24-1 and TRBJ2-5; TRBD1 is a possible D gene (7 bases). The CDR3 length is 13 residues. Germline CDR1 is KGHDR and CDR2 is SFDVKD. Trimming removed 3 bases at V and 5 bases at J, with 9 bases between. CDR3 bases: TGTGCCACCAGTGATCCAGGGGGGGAGACCCAGTACTTC. It translates to CATSDPGGETQYF.

The table lists this clonotype with a few counts. This chain links TRBV9 with TRBJ2-1; 14 nucleotides line up with TRBD2. The CDR3 has 15 amino acids. V was pared by 2 bases and J by 8 bases, with 3 bases of the junction left unmatched. Germline CDR1 SGDLS, CDR2 YYNGEE. The CDR3 is CASSVTSGGAYEQFF. The CDR3 nucleotides are TGTGCCAGCAGCGTGACTAGCGGGGGGGCTTATGAGCAGTTCTTC.

The rearrangement joins TRBV10-3 to TRBJ2-1, with a possible D match to TRBD2 (6 bases). Trimming pared 3 bases from V and 4 bases from J, leaving 16 bases between. Germline assignment: CDR1 ENHRY and CDR2 SYGVKD. The CDR3 runs 16 residues. The CDR3 protein is CAISDFTSRAYNEQFF. DNA for the CDR3: TGTGCCATCAGTGATTTCACTAGCCGGGCTTACAATGAGCAGTTCTTC.

This clonotype was seen a handful of times. This sequence joins TRBV7-2 and TRBJ1-5; D gene unclear. The germline CDR1 and CDR2 sequences are SGHTA and FQGNSA. V lost 3 bases to trimming and J lost 7 bases, with 16 bases between them. The CDR3 contains 15 residues. The CDR3 protein is CASSFSGSSGQPQHF. The CDR3 DNA is TGTGCCAGCAGCTTTAGTGGCAGCTCCGGCCAGCCCCAGCATTTT.

This clonotype was observed a few times. The V call is TRBV27, the J call TRBJ2-5, with D unresolved. The CDR3 sequence is 11 residues long. CDR1 is MNHEY, CDR2 SMNVEV, per germline (reference sequence). V was trimmed by 4 bases and J by 4 bases, leaving 4 bases between them. The CDR3 spells CASSSLETQYF. DNA of the CDR3: TGTGCCAGCAGTTCCTTAGAGACCCAGTACTTC.

V is TRBV20-1 and J is TRBJ1-2, with D tentatively TRBD1 (6 bases). The CDR3 is 10 residues long. Trimming removed 8 bases at V and 7 bases at J, with 11 bases between. In germline, CDR1 is DFQATT, CDR2 SNEGSKA (reference sequence). DNA of the CDR3: TGCAGTCTAGGGGGAGTTGGCTACACCTTC. It is translated as CSLGGVGYTF.

This clonotype was seen many times. This chain joins TRBV7-9 and TRBJ2-1, with TRBD2 matching over 15 bases. Germline V gives CDR1 SEHNR, CDR2 FQNEAQ (reference sequence). This CDR3 comprises 15 residues. V gave up 5 bases and J gave up 7 bases; unmatched junction bases: 3. The CDR3 here is CASSPGLAGGNEQFF. CDR3 coding DNA: TGTGCCAGCAGCCCGGGACTAGCGGGAGGAAATGAGCAGTTCTTC.

This clonotype has more than one count but fewer than ten. V and J are TRBV7-2 and TRBJ1-1; D is unresolved. V lost 0 bases to trimming and J lost 0 bases, with 14 bases between them. The CDR3 is 17 residues long. In germline, CDR1 is SGHTA, CDR2 FQGNSA. CDR3 coding DNA: TGTGCCAGCAGCTTAGCGGTTTCGCGGCAGATGAACACTGAAGCTTTCTTT. It encodes CASSLAVSRQMNTEAFF.